This is a list of T cell receptor beta chains from one sample in a study of T cell responses to AZD1222 COVID-19 vaccine. Measured with immunoSEQ multiplex PCR; TCRdb has only the in-frame clones, and not every one. The table includes more than 75,000 clones, approximately 90% detected once. The specimen was peripheral blood, collected on day 0 of AZD1222 vaccination. These receptors came from an adult in good health. Both conserved end residues are part of each CDR3. The order of the fields is J gene, clone size, V gene, D gene, CDR3 DNA, CDR3 protein. The D gene is left open where the match is weak. Expanded clones are given a class, and other clones once, few, many or no size at all.

TRBJ1-2,once,TRBV15,NA,TGTGCCACCAGCAGAGGACCCGGGATCAACTATGGCTACACCTTC,CATSRGPGINYGYTF
TRBJ2-3,NA,TRBV27,TRBD1,TGTGCCAGCAGTTTAAAACAGGGGACAGATACGCAGTATTTT,CASSLKQGTDTQYF
TRBJ1-4,NA,TRBV5-1,TRBD1,TGCGCCAGCAGCCTTGGGGTGACAGGGGGCGCGAGTGGTGAAAAACTGTTTTTT,CASSLGVTGGASGEKLFF
TRBJ1-5,NA,TRBV28,NA,TGTGCCAGCAGTTTTAACAGGGAACAGCCCCAGCATTTT,CASSFNREQPQHF
TRBJ2-2,NA,TRBV2,TRBD1,TGTGCCAGCAGTCCTGCAGGGGGCGCTTCTGGGGAGCTGTTTTTT,CASSPAGGASGELFF
TRBJ1-6,NA,TRBV27,NA,TGTGCCAGCAGTTTATCGGGTAACACATATAATTCACCCCTCCACTTT,CASSLSGNTYNSPLHF
TRBJ1-4,NA,TRBV5-4,TRBD1,TGTGCCAGCAGCCGTGGTCAGGGGGGCTCGGGTGAAAAACTGTTTTTT,CASSRGQGGSGEKLFF
TRBJ2-3,NA,TRBV30,NA,TGTGCCTGGAGTGACGGGCGCACAGATACGCAGTATTTT,CAWSDGRTDTQYF
TRBJ1-1,few,TRBV2,NA,TGTGCCAGCAACGCCTATTTGAACACTGAAGCTTTCTTT,CASNAYLNTEAFF
TRBJ1-5,NA,TRBV27,NA,TGTGCCAGCAGTTTATTACGCGGAGGCAATCAGCCCCAGCATTTT,CASSLLRGGNQPQHF
TRBJ2-7,NA,TRBV3-1/TRBV3-2,NA,TGTGCCAGCAGCCAGACCCAGAACTTGATGAAGGGCCACGAGCAGTACTTC,CASSQTQNLMKGHEQYF
TRBJ2-1,NA,TRBV6-5,NA,TGTGCCAGTTCCCTTGGGTCCGCGGAGCAGTTCTTC,CASSLGSAEQFF
TRBJ1-3,NA,TRBV2,NA,TGTGCCAGCAGTGAAGAGACAGTTCCCGGAAACACCATATATTTT,CASSEETVPGNTIYF
TRBJ2-7,NA,TRBV9,NA,TGTGCCAGCAGCGTAGCACAAAGGACCTACGAGCAGTACTTC,CASSVAQRTYEQYF
TRBJ1-3,NA,TRBV9,TRBD1,TGTGCCAGCAGCGCCCCGGGACAGGCGCTCTCTGGAAACACCATATATTTT,CASSAPGQALSGNTIYF
TRBJ2-1,NA,TRBV28,TRBD2,TGTGCCAGCAGTTTCATAGCGGGGGCACGCAATGAGCAGTTCTTC,CASSFIAGARNEQFF
TRBJ2-5,NA,TRBV28,NA,TGTGCCAGCAACCCGTCCGGGGGAGAGACCCAGTACTTC,CASNPSGGETQYF
TRBJ1-6,NA,TRBV15,TRBD1,TGTGCCACCAGCAGAGCCCAGGGGGCAGGATCACCCCTCCACTTT,CATSRAQGAGSPLHF
TRBJ2-1,NA,TRBV14,TRBD2,TGTGCCAGCAGCCAAGTACTAGCGGTCCGTGAGCAGTTCTTC,CASSQVLAVREQFF
TRBJ1-2,NA,TRBV6-2/TRBV6-3,NA,TGTGCCAGCAGTTACGGGGCCGGGAGTGATAACTATGGCTACACCTTC,CASSYGAGSDNYGYTF
TRBJ2-7,NA,TRBV4-3,TRBD1,TGCGCCAGCAGCCACGGGGGACAGGATCGTTACGAGCAGTACTTC,CASSHGGQDRYEQYF
TRBJ1-1,NA,TRBV6-2/TRBV6-3,NA,TGTGCCAGCAGTTACGAGCCGAACACTGAAGCTTTCTTT,CASSYEPNTEAFF
TRBJ1-3,NA,TRBV9,NA,TGTGCCAGCTGTGGCGGCCTCTCTGGAAACACCATATATTTT,CASCGGLSGNTIYF
TRBJ1-5,NA,TRBV9,NA,TGTGCCAGCAGCCCTTCTGGAGGTCAGGGACAGCCCCAGCATTTT,CASSPSGGQGQPQHF
TRBJ1-1,NA,TRBV19,NA,TGTGCCAGTAGTTTAGGGAGGGGGACTGAAGCTTTCTTT,CASSLGRGTEAFF
TRBJ1-3,NA,TRBV25-1,NA,TGTGCCAGCAGGGGGCCTGGAAACACCATATATTTT,CASRGPGNTIYF
TRBJ1-6,once,TRBV7-2,NA,TGTGCCAGCAAATTTGCCGGGGATAATTCACCCCTCCACTTT,CASKFAGDNSPLHF
TRBJ1-5,NA,TRBV6-5,NA,TGTGCCAGCAGTTACGGGAAAAATAGCAATCAGCCCCAGCATTTT,CASSYGKNSNQPQHF
TRBJ1-3,NA,TRBV7-9,NA,TGTGCCAGCACCTCACCAGGAACTGGAAACACCATATATTTT,CASTSPGTGNTIYF